These 8 T cell receptor beta chains originate from one sample sequenced in a study of post-analysis software for immune sequencing data. The study, taken as a whole, reports: TRBV segments more frequent in patients than in controls numbered roughly 5 and included TRBV5-6, TRBV5-1 and TRBV20-1.

Antigen specificity for these receptors is unknown. Unique molecular identifiers had been added to the TCR beta cDNA libraries. MiXCR was run by TCRdb on the PCR reads, yielding one entry per CDR3 protein. The sample shows approximately 630,000 distinct CDR3 sequences, 55% to 70% of them seen only once. The source material was blood. The origin of the receptors is a girl aged 2-9 years with multiple sclerosis.

The chain uses TRBV2 and TRBJ2-3; the D gene is possibly TRBD2 (6 bases). Trimming left V 1 base short and J 4 bases short, with 9 bases between. This CDR3 has 14 residues. Germline V gene sequence: CDR1 SNHLY, CDR2 FYNNEI. In DNA form, the CDR3 reads TGTGCCAGCAGTGAAGTAACGGGAGCAGATACGCAGTATTTT. Its translation: CASSEVTGADTQYF.

In its sample, this clonotype was seen a few times. The rearrangement links TRBV7-9 to TRBJ2-3, with 13 bases matching TRBD2. The CDR3 length is 20 residues. Losses at the gene ends were 2 bases for V and 0 bases for J; bases not matched to a gene: 11. Germline V gene lookup returns CDR1 SEHNR and CDR2 FQNEAQ (reference sequence). Written as DNA, the CDR3 is TGTGCCAGCAGCTTACCAGCGACTAGCGGGGGGTCGACTAGCACAGATACGCAGTATTTT. This codes for CASSLPATSGGSTSTDTQYF. Supplemented by reference TRBV7-9 and TRBJ2-3, the full variable domain reads DTGVSQNPRHKITKRGQNVTFRCDPISEHNRLYWYRQTLGQGPEFLTYFQNEAQLEKSRLLSDRFSAERPKGSFSTLEIQRTEQGDSAMYLCASSLPATSGGSTSTDTQYFGPGTRLTVL.

The chain carries TRBV11-3 and TRBJ2-1; tentative D call: TRBD2 (5 bases). This CDR3 comprises 11 residues. V lost 6 bases and J lost 8, with 8 bases in between. Germline V CDR1 and CDR2: SGHNT, YENEEA. The CDR3 nucleotides read TGTGCCAGCAGGGACTTCCATGAGCAGTTCTTC. This gives the protein CASRDFHEQFF.

This clonotype was observed a handful of times. This rearrangement joins TRBV12-3 or TRBV12-4 to TRBJ2-3; 7 bases map to TRBD2. Trimming at V came to 5 bases and at J to 1 base, leaving 6 bases not matched to a gene. This CDR3 region has 15 residues. CDR3 bases: TGTGCCAGCAGTGATCTGGGGGGGGGCACAGATACGCAGTATTTT. The encoded protein is CASSDLGGGTDTQYF.

V and J are TRBV6-1 and TRBJ1-2, with 10 bases lining up with TRBD1. Germline V gene lookup returns CDR1 MNHNS and CDR2 SASEGT. The junction had 6 bases not matched to a gene; V was cut back by 7 bases and J by 4 bases. The CDR3 runs 14 residues. DNA of the CDR3: TGTGCCAGCATCCCGGGACAGGGGTCCTATGGCTACACCTTC. The encoded protein is CASIPGQGSYGYTF.

The rearrangement joins TRBV15 to TRBJ1-1; possible D gene TRBD1, 5 bases. Trimming stripped 1 base from V and 1 base from J, with 7 bases between. Germline V CDR1 and CDR2: LNHNV, YYDKDF (reference sequence). The CDR3 extends over 14 amino acids. The CDR3 protein is CATSRADRNTEAFF. DNA of the CDR3: TGTGCCACCAGCAGAGCTGACAGGAACACTGAAGCTTTCTTT.

The chain joins TRBV6-5 to TRBJ2-4; D could derive from TRBD1 or TRBD2 (5 bases each). Germline-derived CDR1 and CDR2 are MNHEY and SVGAGI. This CDR3 has 13 amino acids. V lost 5 bases and J lost 8, with 13 bases in between. The CDR3 nucleotides are TGTGCCAGCAGTCAAGACCTGGGGGACATTCAGTACTTC. Translating gives CASSQDLGDIQYF.

The rearrangement links TRBV6-5 to TRBJ1-1; 11 bases align to TRBD1. The V gene end was trimmed by 2 bases and the J gene end by 5 bases; junction bases not matched to a gene: 4. This CDR3 has 15 amino acids. Germline V lookup: CDR1 MNHEY, CDR2 SVGAGI. The CDR3 protein is CASSYEDRGRTEAFF. CDR3 sequence (DNA): TGTGCCAGCAGTTACGAGGACAGGGGGCGAACTGAAGCTTTCTTT.